The present entry profiles one T cell receptor (beta chain) with its context. Sequencing used immunoSEQ multiplex PCR; TCRdb keeps in-frame clones, though not all of them. The sample contains 65,000 to 70,000 clones, 82% of which appear only once. These data originate in a study of OX40 agonist ivuxolimab in advanced cancers. At the level of the study: Patients received ivuxolimab, an intravenous treatment, every 2 weeks at 0.01 to 10 mg/kg. Treatment received earlier with anti-PD-1, anti-PD-L1 or anti-CTLA-4 agents was allowed, and roughly 40% had some.

Germline V CDR1 and CDR2: SGHTA, FQGNSA. This CDR3 has 15 amino acids. The V gene end was trimmed by 1 base and the J gene end by 4 bases; junction bases not matched to a gene: 4. This TCR derives from an adult with an advanced solid tumor such as melanoma, head and neck, liver or kidney cancer. The chain carries TRBV7-2 and TRBJ2-3; 8 positions agree with TRBD1. The sequencing used CD4+ or CD8+ T cells sorted from blood, collected in a trial of the OX40 agonist ivuxolimab. CDR3 region: CASSLGQGLADTQYF. The CDR3 coding sequence is TGTGCCAGCAGCTTAGGACAGGGGTTGGCAGATACGCAGTATTTT.